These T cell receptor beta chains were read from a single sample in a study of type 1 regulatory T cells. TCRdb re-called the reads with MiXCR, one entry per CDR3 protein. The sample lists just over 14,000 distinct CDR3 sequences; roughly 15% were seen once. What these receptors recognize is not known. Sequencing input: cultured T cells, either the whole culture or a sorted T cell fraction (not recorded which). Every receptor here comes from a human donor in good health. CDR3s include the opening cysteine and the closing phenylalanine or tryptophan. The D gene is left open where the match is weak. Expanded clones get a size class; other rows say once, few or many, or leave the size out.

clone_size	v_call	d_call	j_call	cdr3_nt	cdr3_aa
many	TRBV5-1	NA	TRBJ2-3	TGCGCCAGCAGCTTGGGCCCAAGCACAGATACGCAGTATTTT	CASSLGPSTDTQYF
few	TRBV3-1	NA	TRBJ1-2	TGTGCCAGCAGCCAAGGGACCAACTATGGCTACACCTTC	CASSQGTNYGYTF
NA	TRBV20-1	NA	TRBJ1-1	TGCAGTGCTAGGGCCGACCTGAGGACTGAAGCTTTCTTT	CSARADLRTEAFF
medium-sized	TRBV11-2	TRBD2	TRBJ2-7	TGTGCCAGCCGACTAGCGGGACCCCACGAGCAGTACTTC	CASRLAGPHEQYF
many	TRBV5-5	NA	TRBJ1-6	TGTGCCAGCAGCGAAGCGCTGGGGTATAATTCACCCCTCCACTTT	CASSEALGYNSPLHF
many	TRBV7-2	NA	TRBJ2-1	TGTGCCAGCAGCTTAATAGGGAATGAGCAGTTCTTC	CASSLIGNEQFF
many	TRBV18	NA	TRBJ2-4	TGTGCCAGCTCACCCGCCTTTTCTGTGCCCAAAAACATTCAGTACTTC	CASSPAFSVPKNIQYF
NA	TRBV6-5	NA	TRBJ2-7	TGTGCCAGCAGTTATTCCGGGAACTACTACGAGCAGTACTTC	CASSYSGNYYEQYF
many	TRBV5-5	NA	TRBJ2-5	TGTGCCAGCAGCTTTTTACCACGGGAGACCCAGTACTTC	CASSFLPRETQYF
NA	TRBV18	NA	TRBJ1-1	TGTGCCAGCTCAGCAACAGGTAACACTGAAGCTTTCTTT	CASSATGNTEAFF
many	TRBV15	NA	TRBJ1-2	TGTGCCACCAGCGCGGACAGACACTATGGCTACACCTTC	CATSADRHYGYTF
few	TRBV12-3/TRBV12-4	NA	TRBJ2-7	TGTGCCAGCAGGCCGGGACAAGCCTACGAGCAGTACTTC	CASRPGQAYEQYF
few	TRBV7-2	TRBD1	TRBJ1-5	TGTGCCAGCAGCCCGACAGGGTGGGACAATCAGCCCCAGCATTTT	CASSPTGWDNQPQHF
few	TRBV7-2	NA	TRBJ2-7	TGTGCCGGCAGCTTAAACCCGGGGGTCTACGAGCAGTACTTC	CAGSLNPGVYEQYF
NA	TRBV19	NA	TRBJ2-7	TGTGCCAGTAGTATCGGGCAGCACGAGCAGTACTTC	CASSIGQHEQYF
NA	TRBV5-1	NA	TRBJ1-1	TGCGCCAGCAGCTCACAGGGTCTGCCGGCTGAAGCTTTCTTT	CASSSQGLPAEAFF
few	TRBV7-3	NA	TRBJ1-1	TGTGCCAGCAGCCACTCCGGGGCAGAAGCTTTCTTT	CASSHSGAEAFF
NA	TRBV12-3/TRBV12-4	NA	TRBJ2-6	TGTGCCAGCAGTTTAGCGGACTCTGGGGCCAACGTCCTGACTTTC	CASSLADSGANVLTF
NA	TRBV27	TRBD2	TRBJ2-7	TGTGCCAGCAAGAGCGGGAGGGTCGGCGAGCAGTACTTC	CASKSGRVGEQYF
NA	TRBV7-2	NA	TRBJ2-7	TGTGCCAGCAGGCAGGGATCCTACGAGCAGTACTTC	CASRQGSYEQYF
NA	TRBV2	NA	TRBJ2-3	TGTGCCAGGAGAGAGCGGCCCCCTCGAGATACGCAGTATTTT	CARRERPPRDTQYF
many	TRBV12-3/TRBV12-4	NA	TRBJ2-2	TGTGCCAGCAGCTTCGGGGAGCTGTTTTTT	CASSFGELFF
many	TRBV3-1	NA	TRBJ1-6	TGTGCCAGCAGCCAAGCGGGCAGGGGTTATTCACCCCTCCACTTT	CASSQAGRGYSPLHF
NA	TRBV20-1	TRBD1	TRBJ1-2	TGCAGTGCTAGCAACAGGGGCAGATTTGCAGGTGGCTACACCTTC	CSASNRGRFAGGYTF
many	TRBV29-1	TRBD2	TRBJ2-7	TGCAGCGTTGTCCCGGGAGGGAGCTCCTACGAGCAGTACTTC	CSVVPGGSSYEQYF
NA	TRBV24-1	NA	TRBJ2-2	TGTGCCACCAACCAGGGGACGAACACCGGGGAGCTGTTTTTT	CATNQGTNTGELFF
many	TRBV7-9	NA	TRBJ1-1	TGTGCCAGCAGCTTGGGTGCGGGACCCAGACAGGCTTTCTTT	CASSLGAGPRQAFF
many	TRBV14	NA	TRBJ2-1	TGTGCCAGCAGCCTACTCCGGGGTGGTTCCTACAATGAGCAGTTCTTC	CASSLLRGGSYNEQFF
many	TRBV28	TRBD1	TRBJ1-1	TGTGCCAGCAGTTTGGGGACAGACCTTATCATGAACACTGAAGCTTTCTTT	CASSLGTDLIMNTEAFF
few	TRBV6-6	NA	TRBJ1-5	TGTGCCAGCAGTTTACAGGTTAGCAATCAGCCCCAGCATTTT	CASSLQVSNQPQHF
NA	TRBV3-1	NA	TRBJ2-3	TGTGCCAGCAGCCAAAGAACTACGGGCACAGATACGCAGTATTTT	CASSQRTTGTDTQYF
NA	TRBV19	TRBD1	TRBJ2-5	TGTGCCAGTAGTCGCGGACAGGGGAAAGAGACCCAGTACTTC	CASSRGQGKETQYF
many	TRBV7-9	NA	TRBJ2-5	TGTGCCAGCAGCCGATCCGGGACGTACGGGACCCAGTACTTC	CASSRSGTYGTQYF
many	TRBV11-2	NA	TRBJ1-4	TGTGCCAGCAGCTTCACCCCTGAAAAACTGTTTTTT	CASSFTPEKLFF
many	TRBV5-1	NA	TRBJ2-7	TGCGCCAGCAGCTTGGGAGTTAGCGCAGTCTACGAGCAGTACTTC	CASSLGVSAVYEQYF
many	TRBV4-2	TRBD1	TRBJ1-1	TGTGCCAGCAGCCAACGACAGGGGGGCACTGAAGCTTTCTTT	CASSQRQGGTEAFF
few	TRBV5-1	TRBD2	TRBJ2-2	TGCGCCAGCTATACTAGCGGTATCAACACCGGGGAGCTGTTTTTT	CASYTSGINTGELFF
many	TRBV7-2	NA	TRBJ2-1	TGTGCCAGCAGCCCGACCATGGGCTCCAATGAGCAGTTCTTC	CASSPTMGSNEQFF
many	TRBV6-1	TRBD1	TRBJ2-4	TGTGCCAGCAGTGGGGACAGGGGAGCCAAAAACATTCAGTACTTC	CASSGDRGAKNIQYF
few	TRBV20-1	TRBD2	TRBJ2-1	TGCAGTGCTAGAGATGGGAGCGGGAGGGCAGGGAATGAGCAGTTCTTC	CSARDGSGRAGNEQFF
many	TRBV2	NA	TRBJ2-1	TGTGCCAGCAGTGAACTTCTAGCAGCCTACAATGAGCAGTTCTTC	CASSELLAAYNEQFF
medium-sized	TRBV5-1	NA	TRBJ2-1	TGCGCCAGCAGCGCGACTAGGTACAATGAGCAGTTCTTC	CASSATRYNEQFF
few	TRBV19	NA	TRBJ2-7	TGTGCCAGTAGGTCAACCTCGACCTACGAGCAGTACTTC	CASRSTSTYEQYF
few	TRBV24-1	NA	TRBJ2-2	TGTGCCACCAGTGATAACCGGGATATCACCGGGGAGCTGTTTTTT	CATSDNRDITGELFF
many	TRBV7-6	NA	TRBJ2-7	TGTGCCAGCAGCTCGGGGAAAAACGAGCAGTACTTC	CASSSGKNEQYF